Following are 10 T cell receptor beta chains from one sample sequenced in a study of regulatory T cells in long-lasting Graves disease. HTBI primers from iRepertoire and Arm-PCR of CDR3 regions yielded the TCR beta libraries. TCRdb re-called the multiplex PCR reads with MiXCR, one entry per CDR3 protein. The table includes around 400,000 distinct CDR3 sequences, about 21% detected once. Time point defined: persistent/refractory GD, antithyroid drugs over 5 years with positive TRAb. Construction of the TCR library relied on RNA isolated from PBMCs. The input for sequencing was peripheral blood mononuclear cells (PBMCs), taken when the disease was refractory, from a patient treated with antithyroid drugs. These receptors all stem from a female donor with Graves disease.

The chain combines TRBV5-1 with TRBJ2-7; D is undetermined. V was trimmed by 0 bases and J by 2 bases, leaving 9 bases between them. The CDR3 consists of 14 residues. CDR1 is SGHRS and CDR2 is YFSETQ in the germline V gene. The CDR3 loop reads CASSLVADTYEQYF. The DNA of the CDR3 is TGCGCCAGCAGCTTGGTCGCAGATACCTACGAGCAGTACTTC. The full variable domain, completed using reference TRBV5-1 and TRBJ2-7, is KAGVTQTPRYLIKTRGQQVTLSCSPISGHRSVSWYQQTPGQGLQFLFEYFSETQRNKGNFPGRFSGRQFSNSRSEMNVSTLELGDSALYLCASSLVADTYEQYFGPGTRLTVT.

In the case of this clonotype: A much larger clone differs from this one at a single base, so this may be a read error. The gene calls are TRBV2 and TRBJ1-1, with D perhaps matching TRBD1 (6 bases). CDR3 length: 13 amino acids. Germline assignment: CDR1 SNHLY and CDR2 FYNNEI. The CDR3 protein is CASRGDTNIEAFF. The CDR3 DNA reads TGTGCCAGCAGGGGGGACACGAACATTGAAGCTTTCTTT.

V and J are TRBV7-8 and TRBJ1-6; D uncertain. Germline CDR1 is SGHVS and CDR2 is FQNEAQ. The length of the CDR3 is 15 residues. Trimming stripped 6 bases from V and 3 bases from J, with 12 bases between. CDR3 in DNA: TGTGCCAGCAGTCCCCCAGGCAACTATAATTCACCCCTCCACTTT. Translating gives CASSPPGNYNSPLHF.

This clonotype has just a few counts. The chain joins TRBV30 to TRBJ2-7, with D hard to call. CDR1 GTSNPN and CDR2 SVGIG come from the germline V gene (reference sequence). This CDR3 contains 12 residues. With 0 bases removed from V and 2 bases from J, the gap between germline ends came to 5 bases. In DNA, the CDR3 is TGTGCCTGGAGTGTAGCACCCTACGAGCAGTACTTC. Translated, it gives CAWSVAPYEQYF. Looking up the rest from reference TRBV30 and TRBJ2-7 gives the full variable domain: SQTIHQWPATLVQPVGSPLSLECTVEGTSNPNLYWYRQAAGRGLQLLFYSVGIGQISSEVPQNLSASRPQDRQFILSSKKLLLSDSGFYLCAWSVAPYEQYFGPGTRLTVT.

A single count supports this clonotype. CDR3 sequence reads: CASSEAWGGDQPQHF. CDR3 in DNA: TGTGCCAGCAGTGAAGCGTGGGGGGGGGACCAGCCCCAGCATTTT. This chain links TRBV2 with TRBJ1-5, with a weak D call TRBD1 (5 bases). This CDR3 is 15 amino acids long. Germline-derived CDR1 and CDR2 are SNHLY and FYNNEI. V was trimmed by 0 bases and J by 7 bases, leaving 13 bases between them.

The rearrangement uses TRBV3-1 and TRBJ2-7; D may correspond to TRBD1 or TRBD2 (6 bases each). V lost 4 bases to trimming and J lost 5 bases, with 15 bases between them. The CDR3 is 14 residues long. Germline values: CDR1 LGHDT, CDR2 YNNKEL (reference sequence). The CDR3: CASSRGQGRHEQYF. DNA of the CDR3: TGTGCCAGCAGCCGCGGCCAGGGGAGGCACGAGCAGTACTTC.

This clonotype was seen only a few times. V is TRBV11-2 and J is TRBJ2-2, with unresolved D. This CDR3 comprises 15 residues. Trimming removed 3 bases from V and 2 bases from J, with 10 bases in between. Per germline, CDR1 SGHAT and CDR2 FQNNGV. In DNA form, the CDR3 reads TGTGCCAGCAGCTTTTCGACGTCCAACACCGGGGAGCTGTTTTTT. It translates to CASSFSTSNTGELFF.

V and J are TRBV15 and TRBJ2-5; possible D gene TRBD2, 7 bases. V lost 0 bases, J lost 1 base, and 15 bases lay in between. CDR1 and CDR2 from the germline V gene are LNHNV and YYDKDF (reference sequence). This CDR3 region has 17 residues. CDR3 residues: CATSRDRGWGGQETQYF. The DNA of the CDR3 is TGTGCCACCAGCAGAGATAGGGGGTGGGGGGGCCAAGAGACCCAGTACTTC.

This clonotype was observed a handful of times. V gene TRBV11-2 combines with J gene TRBJ2-7; 10 nucleotides agree with TRBD2. J was trimmed by 3 bases and V by 0 bases; bases with no gene match: 14. CDR3 length: 19 residues. CDR1 and CDR2 (germline): SGHAT, FQNNGV. The CDR3 coding sequence is TGTGCCAGCAGCTTAGATAGGACAGCGGGAGGGCTCGGGGGCTACGAGCAGTACTTC. Translating it yields CASSLDRTAGGLGGYEQYF.

This clonotype came up many times. The rearrangement uses TRBV12-3 or TRBV12-4 and TRBJ1-5, with unresolved D. The CDR3 consists of 13 residues. V was clipped by 5 bases and J by 5 bases, with 10 bases between them. The CDR3: CASSRQEDQPQHF. CDR3 in DNA: TGTGCCAGCAGTCGGCAGGAGGATCAGCCCCAGCATTTT.